The rows below give T cell receptor beta chains drawn from one sample of a study of T cells in tuberculosis. TCRdb keeps only in-frame clones here, not all; method: immunoSEQ multiplex PCR. Among 70,000 to 95,000 clones, roughly 93% were seen once, and the ten largest hold around 1.8%. The sample taken for sequencing was CD1b-GMM tetramer-negative cells sorted from PBMCs. These receptors were taken from an adult woman with latent tuberculosis. The CDR3 runs from the conserved cysteine through the conserved F or W. The D gene is left open where the match is weak. The size field is filled for only some rows; it gives once, few, many or a size class.

>TRBJ2-5|.|TRBV19|.
TGTGCCAGTAGTCAGGCGGAGACCCAGTACTTC
CASSQAETQYF
>TRBJ1-4|.|TRBV18|TRBD1
TGTGCCAGCTCACCGCTCGCGACAGGGGGGGTACAACTGTTTTTT
CASSPLATGGVQLFF
>TRBJ2-2|.|TRBV5-4|TRBD1
TGTGCCAGCAGCTTGGTCCGGGGACAGACCGGGGAGCTGTTTTTT
CASSLVRGQTGELFF
>TRBJ1-2|.|TRBV5-4|TRBD1
TGTGCCAGCATGAAGGACAGGGGGCGCTTCTTAGGCTACACCTTC
CASMKDRGRFLGYTF
>TRBJ2-1|.|TRBV9|TRBD2
TGTGCCAGCAGCGTAGAAGGGACTAGCGGGACGGGGCAGTTCTTC
CASSVEGTSGTGQFF
>TRBJ2-1|.|TRBV2|.
TGTGCCAGCGCTGAAGTCCTAGAGGGCGATGAGCAGTTCTTC
CASAEVLEGDEQFF
>TRBJ2-2|.|TRBV7-9|TRBD1
TGTGCCAGCAGCCCCCCAGGGGGCTGGGTCGGGGAGCTGTTTTTT
CASSPPGGWVGELFF
>TRBJ1-2|.|TRBV6-1|TRBD1
TGTGCCAGCAGCGGCGACAGGGGGCTTGGGGGCTACACCTTC
CASSGDRGLGGYTF
>TRBJ2-5|once|TRBV5-1|TRBD2
TGCGCCAGCAGCTTGGGGGGGAGCGGGGGTCGCCAAGAGACCCAGTACTTC
CASSLGGSGGRQETQYF
>TRBJ1-2|.|TRBV19|.
TGTGCCAGTAGTCTAGGTCCTTATGGCTACACCTTC
CASSLGPYGYTF
>TRBJ2-5|.|TRBV6-5|TRBD2
TGTGCCAGCAGTGTTTCCGGGGGGGCAGAGACCCAGTACTTC
CASSVSGGAETQYF
>TRBJ2-5|.|TRBV5-4|TRBD1
TGTGCCAGCAGCCCGACAGGGGGCGCGGGAGAGACCCAGTACTTC
CASSPTGGAGETQYF
>TRBJ1-6|.|TRBV7-9|.
TGTGCCAGCAGCTTAGGGGGGCAGTATAATTCACCCCTCCACTTT
CASSLGGQYNSPLHF
>TRBJ2-3|.|TRBV2|TRBD2
TGTGCCAGCAATTTGGCTAGCGGGGGTACCAGCACAGATACGCAGTATTTT
CASNLASGGTSTDTQYF
>TRBJ2-5|.|TRBV7-8|.
TGTGCCAGCAGCCCGAGGGCCAACCGAGAGACCCAGTACTTC
CASSPRANRETQYF
>TRBJ2-2|.|TRBV2|.
TGTGCCAGCAGGGCGCTAGTTTCGGTCGGGGAGCTGTTTTTT
CASRALVSVGELFF